The rows below give T cell receptor beta chains drawn from one sample of a study of early T cells in non-severe SARS-CoV-2 infection. TCRdb passed the 5' RACE reads through MiXCR, listing each CDR3 protein once. The profile shows around 67,000 distinct CDR3 sequences, roughly 12% of them singletons. The source material was whole blood. The receptors here all came from an adult who was a healthcare worker with PCR-confirmed SARS-CoV-2 infection or an uninfected control (not recorded which). Each CDR3 is given with its conserved first and last residue. Each record gives: CDR3 length, D gene, V gene, clone size, J gene, CDR3 protein, CDR3 DNA. A D gene is named only where the DNA matches it firmly. Size is stated for part of the rows, as once, few or many counts, or as a class when the clone is expanded.

>14|.|TRBV5-4|many|TRBJ1-6
CASSLSSWDSPLHF
TGTGCCAGCAGCTTGAGCTCCTGGGATTCACCCCTCCACTTT
>14|.|TRBV7-9|few|TRBJ2-2
CASSLAISTGELFF
TGTGCCAGCAGCTTAGCTATCAGCACCGGGGAGCTGTTTTTT
>15|.|TRBV29-1|many|TRBJ2-5
CSVEDWAGLGRTQYF
TGCAGCGTTGAAGATTGGGCGGGCCTGGGGCGAACCCAGTACTTC
>12|.|TRBV5-1|.|TRBJ1-2
CASTDGIYGYTF
TGCGCCAGCACCGACGGAATCTATGGCTACACCTTC
>17|TRBD2|TRBV4-1|many|TRBJ2-5
CASSQDPSGGVQETQYF
TGCGCCAGCAGCCAAGATCCTAGCGGGGGGGTACAAGAGACCCAGTACTTC
>13|.|TRBV9|few|TRBJ2-1
CASSVGAGAFKFF
.
>15|TRBD1|TRBV7-2|few|TRBJ2-7
CASSRQGTSSYEQYF
TGTGCCAGCAGCCGACAGGGGACAAGCTCCTACGAGCAGTACTTC
>15|.|TRBV12-3/TRBV12-4|many|TRBJ1-5
CASSLSQGGNQPQHF
TGTGCCAGCAGTTTGTCGCAGGGCGGCAATCAGCCCCAGCATTTT
>16|.|TRBV5-8|many|TRBJ1-5
CASSSAVGASNQPQHF
TGTGCCAGCAGCTCCGCTGTTGGGGCTAGCAATCAGCCCCAGCATTTT
>15|TRBD1|TRBV24-1|many|TRBJ2-2
CATSDPGQGTGELFF
TGTGCCACCAGTGATCCAGGACAGGGCACCGGGGAGCTGTTTTTT
>14|TRBD2|TRBV25-1|many|TRBJ2-7
CASSELGGAHEQYF
TGTGCCAGCAGTGAATTGGGAGGGGCCCACGAGCAGTACTTC
>16|TRBD1|TRBV24-1|.|TRBJ2-5
CATSDPTGTGLETQYF
TGTGCCACCAGTGATCCCACCGGGACAGGGTTAGAGACCCAGTACTTC
>15|.|TRBV9|.|TRBJ2-3
CASSVYSHPVDTQYF
TGTGCCAGCAGCGTGTACTCCCACCCTGTTGATACGCAGTATTTT